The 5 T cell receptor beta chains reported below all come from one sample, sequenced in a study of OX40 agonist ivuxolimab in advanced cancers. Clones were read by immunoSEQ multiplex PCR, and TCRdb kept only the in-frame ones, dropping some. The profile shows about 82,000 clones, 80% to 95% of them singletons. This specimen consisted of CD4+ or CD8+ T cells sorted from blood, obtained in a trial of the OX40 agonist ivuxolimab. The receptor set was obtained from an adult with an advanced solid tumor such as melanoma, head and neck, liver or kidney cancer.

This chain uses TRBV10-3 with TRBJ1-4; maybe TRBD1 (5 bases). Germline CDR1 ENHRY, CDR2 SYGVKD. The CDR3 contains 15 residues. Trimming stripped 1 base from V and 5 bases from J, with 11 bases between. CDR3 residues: CAISEFQGGNEKLFF. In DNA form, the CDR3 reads TGTGCCATCAGTGAGTTCCAGGGAGGGAATGAAAAACTGTTTTTT.

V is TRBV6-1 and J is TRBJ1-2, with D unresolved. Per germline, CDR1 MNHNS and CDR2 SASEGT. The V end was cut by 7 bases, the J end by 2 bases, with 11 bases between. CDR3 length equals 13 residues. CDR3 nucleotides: TGTGCCAGCAACGAAGGAGGGAACTATGGCTACACCTTC. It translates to CASNEGGNYGYTF.

CDR3 sequence: CASSSLGARTEAFF. The CDR3 region has the DNA TGTGCCAGCAGTTCCCTGGGGGCGCGCACTGAAGCTTTCTTT. This rearrangement joins TRBV28 to TRBJ1-1, with a tentative D call TRBD1 (6 bases). The CDR3 contains 14 residues. V lost 4 bases and J lost 4, with 13 bases in between. Per germline, CDR1 MDHEN and CDR2 SYDVKM.

This chain's CDR3 is CASSQDRGGDRGETQYF. The CDR3, as DNA: TGCGCCAGCAGCCAAGATCGCGGGGGGGATCGCGGGGAGACCCAGTACTTC. The chain joins TRBV4-1 to TRBJ2-5, with 9 bases lining up with TRBD2. Trimming cost V 0 bases and J 5 bases; bases outside gene matches: 10. CDR1 and CDR2 from the germline V gene are MGHRA and YSYEKL. This CDR3 has 17 residues.

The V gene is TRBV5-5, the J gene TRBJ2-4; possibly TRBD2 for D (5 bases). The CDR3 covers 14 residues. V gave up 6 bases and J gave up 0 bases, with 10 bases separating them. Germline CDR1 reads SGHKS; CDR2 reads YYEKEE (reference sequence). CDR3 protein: CASNGGLAKNIQYF. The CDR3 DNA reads TGTGCCAGCAACGGCGGGCTAGCCAAAAACATTCAGTACTTC.